This TCR beta chain was captured by sequencing in a study of siplizumab effects on memory and regulatory T cells (dated by TCRdb to between 2019 and 2020). For context, the study as a whole: The effect of the anti-CD2 antibody siplizumab on alloreactive T-cell subsets was examined in allogeneic mixed lymphocyte reactions constructed from human PBMCs.

TCRbeta CDR3 sequencing was performed on sorted unstimulated T cells and on proliferating T cells recovered from mixed lymphocyte reactions. Fresh whole blood from more than 8 HLA-typed healthy donors was used as the source from which PBMCs were isolated. Results the study describes overall, beyond this receptor: Greater diversity appeared to be present in unstimulated naive T cells than in memory T cells, and a substantial contribution to the alloresponse seemed to be made by naive cells. Siplizumab significantly lowered the cumulative frequency of alloreactive sequences that could be traced to unstimulated CD4+ memory T cells. Sequences below about 10^-5 frequency were poorly captured, so only a minor fraction of alloreactive clones could be mapped to unstimulated subsets. Whether proliferating Tregs from siplizumab cultures were suppressive was not functionally confirmed. Among mappable alloreactive CD4+ clones, the Treg-derived fraction averaged about 75% with siplizumab versus about 25% in control reactions. For roughly 80-97% of proliferating CD4+ or CD8+ clones, no naive or memory phenotype could be assigned.

As concerns this clone: Its antigen remains undetermined. No clone much larger than this one lies a single base away; base qualities are absent.

Libraries came from the immunoSEQ multiplex PCR assay. The deep sequencing platform assayed about 90,000 TCR templates per sample. Genomic DNA extracted from sorted T cells was the material used for TCRbeta CDR3 sequencing. Turning to the authors' computational methods: Clonal analysis of TCRbeta CDR3 data was done in the R programming language. Alloreactive CD4+ and CD8+ clones were defined by comparing unstimulated samples with post-reaction CFSE-low samples. Regulatory or non-regulatory origin was assigned to alloreactive CD4+ clones by matching of sequences to sorted unstimulated Treg and non-Treg repertoires. In TCRdb, the immuneACCESS table is reduced to in-frame sequences with V and J assigned. These tables do not hold every clone; where another copy was compared, an unresolved V gene accounts for under half, and the others remain unexplained. That table furnishes V, J and clone size, whereas the DNA furnished D and trimming. The table for this sample lists around 100,000 clones; about 90% of them were counted only once. The top ten clonotypes cover about 0.15% of the sample.

From the cysteine through the phenylalanine, the CDR3 covers 15 amino acids. The read is trimmed to its CDR3 DNA, 45 bases read in frame from base 1. Compared with germline, V lacks 5 bases and J lacks 5 bases; bases without a gene match: 7. CDR1 and CDR2 are drawn from the germline V gene: SGHTA, FQGTGA. The rearranged chain carries TRBV7-3 and TRBJ1-2, and TRBD1 matches 11 of the central bases. This TCR was recovered from a human donor in good health. Sequencing was done on a sample of CD4+ T cells sorted from blood. The CDR3 protein is CASSTWTGGIYGYTF. The nucleotides read TGTGCCAGCAGCACGTGGACAGGGGGCATTTATGGCTACACCTTC. Here the CDR3 is joined to the reference TRBV7-3 and TRBJ1-2 genes, and the full variable domain is: GAGVSQTPSNKVTEKGKYVELRCDPISGHTALYWYRQSLGQGPEFLIYFQGTGAADDSGLPNDRFFAVRPEGSVSTLKIQRTERGDSAVYLCASSTWTGGIYGYTFGSGTRLTVV.